The sequence of this TCR beta chain was determined in a study of response to subunit inactivated influenza vaccine. Study-level findings and limits: Authors suggested each seasonal influenza vaccination recruits few new T cells.

TCRdb called the RT-PCR reads again in MiXCR, with one record for every CDR3 protein. The profile shows 750,000 to 850,000 distinct CDR3 sequences, approximately 17% of them singletons. The length of the CDR3 is 17 residues. Trimming at V came to 1 base and at J to 5 bases, leaving 11 bases not matched to a gene. Germline CDR1 and CDR2: SGHTA and FQGNSA. About this clonotype: Its antigen is not identified.

V is TRBV7-2 and J is TRBJ1-1; 9 nucleotides agree with TRBD1. The receptor was isolated from a man in his forties or fifties who received an inactivated influenza vaccine. The specimen was PBMCs from blood, collected less than 6 days after vaccination. The CDR3 region is CASSLGLKTGGGTEAFF. In nucleotides, the CDR3 is TGTGCCAGCAGCTTAGGATTAAAGACAGGGGGGGGAACTGAAGCTTTCTTT.